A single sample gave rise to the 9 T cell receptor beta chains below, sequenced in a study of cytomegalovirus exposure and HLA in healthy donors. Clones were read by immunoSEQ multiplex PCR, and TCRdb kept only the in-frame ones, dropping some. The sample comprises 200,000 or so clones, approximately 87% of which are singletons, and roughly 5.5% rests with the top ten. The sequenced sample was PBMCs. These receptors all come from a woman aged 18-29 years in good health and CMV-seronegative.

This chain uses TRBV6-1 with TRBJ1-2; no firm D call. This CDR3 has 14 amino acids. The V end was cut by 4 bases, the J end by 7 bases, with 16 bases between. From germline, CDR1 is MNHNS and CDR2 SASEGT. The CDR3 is CASSGGLLSSGYTF. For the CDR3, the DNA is TGTGCCAGCAGTGGGGGTCTGCTTAGTAGTGGCTACACCTTC.

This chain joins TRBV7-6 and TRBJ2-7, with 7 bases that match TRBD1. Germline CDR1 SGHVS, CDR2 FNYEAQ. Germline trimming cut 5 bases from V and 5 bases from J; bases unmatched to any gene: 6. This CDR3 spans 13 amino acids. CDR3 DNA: TGTGCCAGCAGCGTCGACAGGGCCCACGAGCAGTACTTC. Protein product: CASSVDRAHEQYF.

The CDR3 sequence: CASSPGDSSYNEQFF. The CDR3, as DNA: TGTGCCAGCAGCCCCGGGGATAGCTCCTACAATGAGCAGTTCTTC. The chain uses TRBV9 and TRBJ2-1; TRBD2 might be the D (5 bases). Germline V gene sequence: CDR1 SGDLS, CDR2 YYNGEE. The CDR3 has 15 residues. Trimming pared 4 bases from V and 0 bases from J, leaving 11 bases between.

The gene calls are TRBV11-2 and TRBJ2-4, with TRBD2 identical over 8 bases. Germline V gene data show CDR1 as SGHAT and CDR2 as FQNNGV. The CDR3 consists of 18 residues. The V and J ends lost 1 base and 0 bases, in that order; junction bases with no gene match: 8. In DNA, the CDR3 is TGTGCCAGCAGCTTAGGCACGGGAGGGCGTTCAGCCAAAAACATTCAGTACTTC. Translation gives CASSLGTGGRSAKNIQYF.

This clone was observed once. In DNA form, the CDR3 reads TGTGCCACCAGCAGAGTTCCCCGGGAAAGCGGCGATGAGCAGTTCTTC. Encoded protein: CATSRVPRESGDEQFF. The V and J genes are TRBV15 and TRBJ2-1; weak D call: TRBD2 (5 bases). This CDR3 comprises 16 residues. Germline V gene sequence: CDR1 LNHNV, CDR2 YYDKDF (reference sequence). The V end lost 1 base, the J end lost 8 bases, and 18 bases lay between the germline ends.

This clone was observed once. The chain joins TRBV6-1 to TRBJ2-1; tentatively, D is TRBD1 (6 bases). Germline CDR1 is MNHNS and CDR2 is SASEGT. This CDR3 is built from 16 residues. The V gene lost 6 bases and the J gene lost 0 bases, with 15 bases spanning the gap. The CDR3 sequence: CASREITGSSYNEQFF. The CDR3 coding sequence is TGTGCCAGCAGAGAAATCACAGGGAGCTCCTACAATGAGCAGTTCTTC.

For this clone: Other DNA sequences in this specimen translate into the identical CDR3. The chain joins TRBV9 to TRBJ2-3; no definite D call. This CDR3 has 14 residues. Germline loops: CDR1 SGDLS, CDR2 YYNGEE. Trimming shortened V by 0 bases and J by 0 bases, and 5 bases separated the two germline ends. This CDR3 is CASSVVGSTDTQYF. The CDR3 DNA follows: TGTGCCAGCAGCGTAGTTGGTAGCACAGATACGCAGTATTTT.

The CDR3 DNA follows: TGTGCCAGCAGTTCAAGGCGCGGGAGGGTGAGGGATACGCAGTATTTT. This translates into CASSSRRGRVRDTQYF. V gene TRBV27 combines with J gene TRBJ2-3; 9 bases align to TRBD2. Germline-derived CDR1 and CDR2 are MNHEY and SMNVEV (reference sequence). This CDR3 region has 16 residues. The junction had 11 bases not matched to a gene; V was cut back by 4 bases and J by 6 bases.

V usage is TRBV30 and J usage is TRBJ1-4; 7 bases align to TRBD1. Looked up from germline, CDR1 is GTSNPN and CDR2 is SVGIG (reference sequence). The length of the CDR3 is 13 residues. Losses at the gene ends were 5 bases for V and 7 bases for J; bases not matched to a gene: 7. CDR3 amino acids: CAWGTGVGEKLFF. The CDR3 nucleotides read TGTGCCTGGGGAACAGGGGTGGGTGAAAAACTGTTTTTT.